This T cell receptor (beta chain) was retrieved from a study of neurological immune-mediated disorders. This clonotype appeared many times. What it binds is unknown. Germline lookup yields CDR1 SGHRS and CDR2 YFSETQ. The V segment lost 6 bases and the J segment 9 bases; nucleotides outside the gene matches: 11. The CDR3 loop spans 14 amino acids. 5'RACE with 10-nucleotide random UMIs produced the cDNA. Over 200 million TCR-beta sequences (from 15-18 subjects) were yielded by each sequencing run. TCRdb analysed the 5' RACE reads with MiXCR anew, one entry per CDR3 protein. Of tens of thousands of distinct CDR3 sequences in the sample, under 15% were seen once. Findings of the study overall: TCR-beta repertoires seemed private in all groups, with no expanded CDR3 amino acid sequences shared. Patients with HTLV-1-associated myelopathy showed the most TCR clonal expansion. Those with multiple sclerosis showed the least, falling below healthy controls.

Time point meaning: longitudinal time-point 2. The sequenced sample was PBMCs. The J gene is TRBJ2-1, the V gene TRBV5-1; 8 nucleotides agree with TRBD2. This receptor was taken from a female donor with HTLV-1-associated myelopathy (HAM/TSP). The CDR3 nucleotides are TGCGCCAGCAACCACAACAGTCGGGAGGGTGAGCAGTTCTTC. It codes for CASNHNSREGEQFF.